This T cell receptor beta chain appears in the sequencing data of a study of cytomegalovirus exposure and HLA in healthy donors. Study context: Clustering assigned 70% to 85% of the roughly 400 genotyped donors to the Caucasian-associated ancestry cluster. Findings and caveats of the study: Most subjects had HLA-A and HLA-B alleles reportedly predicted accurately by TCR beta sequences.

V gave up 6 bases and J gave up 0 bases; unmatched junction bases: 6. Germline CDR1 and CDR2: LNHDA and SQIVND (reference sequence). This CDR3 region has 15 residues. Comments on this clone: Its specificity is unknown.

Both 60 Vbeta primers and 13 Jbeta primers went into the PCR. Method: immunoSEQ multiplex PCR; TCRdb's copy keeps in-frame clones and lacks some. This table lists some 33,000 clones. This TCR was sampled from a female donor in good health and CMV-seronegative. This chain uses TRBV19 with TRBJ1-1; 8 bases are a match to TRBD1. The source material was PBMCs. CDR3 nucleotide sequence: TGTGCCAGTAGCCGGACAGGGATGTTGAACACTGAAGCTTTCTTT. Protein product: CASSRTGMLNTEAFF.